Listed below are T cell receptor beta chains from one sample, sequenced in a study of vaccination effects on CD4 cells after COVID-19. TCRdb keeps only in-frame clones here, not all; method: immunoSEQ multiplex PCR. Among fewer than 75,000 clones listed, less than 85% were seen once. These receptors have no known antigen. Source: CD4+ T cells from PBMCs cultured without peptide, taken after COVID-19 vaccination. The origin of the receptors is a human donor who received a COVID-19 vaccine. Both conserved end residues are trimmed from each CDR3. The D gene is left open where the match is weak.

D	J	V	CDR3
-	TRBJ2-5	TRBV30	AWSVGLAQETQY
-	TRBJ1-5	TRBV30	AWNLGSNQPQH
-	TRBJ1-5	TRBV5-5	ASSPVGSNSNQPQH
-	TRBJ2-5	TRBV6-2/TRBV6-3	ASSIFTESTQY
TRBD1	TRBJ2-5	TRBV29-1	SVTLAGTASFETQY
-	TRBJ1-4	TRBV9	ASSVGDGRAREKLF
-	TRBJ2-5	TRBV29-1	SVLVVAAGKTQY
-	TRBJ2-2	TRBV5-1	ASSSGTSLNPGELF
-	TRBJ1-1	TRBV5-1	ASSEGQLNTEAF
-	TRBJ1-6	TRBV6-6	ASTDRTYNSPLH
TRBD1	TRBJ1-2	TRBV5-4	ASSLTGVPGYT
TRBD2	TRBJ2-5	TRBV9	ASSGGTSGGLQETQY
-	TRBJ1-5	TRBV2	ASSGPRERSNQPQH